A selection of T cell receptor beta chains follows, all from one sample in a study of blood T cell repertoires in COVID-19. Clones were sequenced by immunoSEQ multiplex PCR, and TCRdb holds only the in-frame ones, with some missing. Among over 110,000 clones listed, approximately 81% were seen once. The sequencing sample was made of PBMCs or T cells enriched from blood (not recorded which). The receptor set was obtained from a man aged 35 to 55 with acute COVID-19. CDR3s include the opening cysteine and the closing phenylalanine or tryptophan. D genes are given only for firm matches. The size field is filled for only some rows; it gives once, few, many or a size class.

v_gene	abundance	j_gene	d_gene	CDR3nt	CDR3aa
TRBV3-1/TRBV3-2	-	TRBJ1-6	-	TGTGCCAGCAGCCTCGGGGGGGCCTATTATAATTCACCCCTCCACTTT	CASSLGGAYYNSPLHF
TRBV19	-	TRBJ1-5	-	TGTGCCAGTAGTATAGTAACGGTCTATAGCAATCAGCCCCAGCATTTT	CASSIVTVYSNQPQHF
TRBV15	-	TRBJ2-2	TRBD2	TGTGCCACCGGGGATAGCGGGACCACCGGGGAGCTGTTTTTT	CATGDSGTTGELFF
TRBV7-2	-	TRBJ1-2	TRBD1	TGTGCCAGCAGCTCGCCCCATTACAGGGGAAGGGATGGCTACACCTTC	CASSSPHYRGRDGYTF
TRBV20-1	few	TRBJ1-2	-	TGCAGTGCTTATCATGGCTACACCTTC	CSAYHGYTF
TRBV4-1	-	TRBJ2-5	TRBD2	TGCGCCAGCAGCCAAGATTATGGGCGGGGGGCAATCCAAGAGACCCAGTACTTC	CASSQDYGRGAIQETQYF
TRBV28	-	TRBJ1-1	-	TGTGCCAGCAGCATCGGACAGTCTAAGAACACTGAAGCTTTCTTT	CASSIGQSKNTEAFF
TRBV24-1	-	TRBJ1-4	TRBD1	TGTGCCACCCAGGGACAGGGGAATGAAAAACTGTTTTTT	CATQGQGNEKLFF
TRBV7-2	-	TRBJ2-2	-	TGTGCCAGCAGCTCGTCCTTTACTAGCTCCGGGGAGCTGTTTTTT	CASSSSFTSSGELFF
TRBV11-2	-	TRBJ1-1	-	TGTGCCAGCAGCTTAGGTTTAATGGGGAGGGCAGCTGAAGCTTTCTTT	CASSLGLMGRAAEAFF
TRBV5-1	-	TRBJ2-5	TRBD2	TGCGCCAGCAGCTTGGGTTCGGCTAGCGGGGGCCAAGAGACCCAGTACTTC	CASSLGSASGGQETQYF
TRBV1	-	TRBJ2-7	-	TGCACCAGCAGCCAAGCTCACCCCTCTCGGGAGCAGTACTTC	CTSSQAHPSREQYF
TRBV19	once	TRBJ1-1	-	TGTGCCAGTAATCCATCAGGGGTCATGAACACTGAAGCTTTCTTT	CASNPSGVMNTEAFF
TRBV5-1	few	TRBJ1-2	TRBD1	TGCGCCAGCAGCCTGGGACAGGGGCGCTACACCTTC	CASSLGQGRYTF
TRBV4-3	-	TRBJ1-1	-	TGCGCCAGCAGCCAAGATCTCGGGGAATATAACACTGAAGCTTTCTTT	CASSQDLGEYNTEAFF
TRBV27	-	TRBJ1-1	TRBD1	TGTGCCAGCAGTCTCGACAGGGGGCGAACTTTCTTT	CASSLDRGRTFF
TRBV9	-	TRBJ2-5	-	TGTGCCAGCAGCGTAGAGTCGGGGTGGGAGACCCAGTACTTC	CASSVESGWETQYF
TRBV3-1/TRBV3-2	-	TRBJ2-1	-	TGTGCCAGCAGCTTAAGCGTGGCCGAGAATGAGCAGTTCTTC	CASSLSVAENEQFF
TRBV5-5	-	TRBJ1-1	-	TGTGCCAGCACCCCTTGGGACACCTTTGAAGCTTTCTTT	CASTPWDTFEAFF
TRBV6-5	-	TRBJ1-4	-	TGTGCCAGCAGTTACTCGGGAGCTTTTAGGGTCGAAAAACTGTTTTTT	CASSYSGAFRVEKLFF
TRBV18	-	TRBJ1-1	-	TGTGCCAGCTCGCCCGAGATGAACACTGAAGCTTTCTTT	CASSPEMNTEAFF
TRBV7-9	few	TRBJ1-5	-	TGTGCCAGCAGCCCACAGGGCCCTAGCAATCAGCCCCAGCATTTT	CASSPQGPSNQPQHF
TRBV18	-	TRBJ1-5	-	TGTGCCAGCTCACCTTCGGGAGAGAATCAGCCCCAGCATTTT	CASSPSGENQPQHF
TRBV30	-	TRBJ2-3	-	TGTGCCTGGAGTGTATCCCCAGGGTTCTCTGGCACAGATACGCAGTATTTT	CAWSVSPGFSGTDTQYF
TRBV24-1	-	TRBJ2-5	TRBD2	TGTGCCACCAGTGGTTATAGCGGGGGCGGGGAGACCCAGTACTTC	CATSGYSGGGETQYF
TRBV11-2	-	TRBJ1-6	TRBD1	TGTGCCAGCAGATCTTACAGGGGTAAAGGAGCGCTACCCCTCCACTTT	CASRSYRGKGALPLHF
TRBV28	once	TRBJ2-3	-	TGTGCCAGCAGTCAGGCAGATACGCAGTATTTT	CASSQADTQYF
TRBV4-1	few	TRBJ2-5	TRBD1	TGCGCCAGCAGTCTACAGGGGGCCGGGGAGACCCAGTACTTC	CASSLQGAGETQYF
TRBV5-1	-	TRBJ2-5	TRBD1	TGCGCCAGCAGCTCCGGACAGGGAGGAGAGACCCAGTACTTC	CASSSGQGGETQYF
TRBV24-1	-	TRBJ2-1	TRBD2	TGTGCCACCAGCGTAAGCCCCGGGACTAGCGGAACCTACAATGAGCAGTTCTTC	CATSVSPGTSGTYNEQFF
TRBV7-2	-	TRBJ2-7	-	TGTGCCAGCAGCTTGGTTGGCAGGATAAGCTCCTACGAGCAGTACTTC	CASSLVGRISSYEQYF
TRBV9	-	TRBJ2-2	TRBD2	TGTGCCAGCAGCGTAGGAACTAGCGGGAGGGCCTCTCAGCCCGGGGAGCTGTTTTTT	CASSVGTSGRASQPGELFF
TRBV28	-	TRBJ1-2	-	TGTGCCATCCTCCCCTTGAAACAGGGAGTAGGGGCCTATGGCTACACCTTC	CAILPLKQGVGAYGYTF
TRBV24-1	few	TRBJ2-2	TRBD2	TGTGCCACCAGTGATTTAAGGAATCAGGGACTAGCCGGAGGCGGGGAGCTGTTTTTT	CATSDLRNQGLAGGGELFF
TRBV4-1	-	TRBJ2-1	TRBD2	TGCGCCAGCAGCCGTCGCCTACCCGGGACTAGCGACCACAATGAGCAGTTCTTC	CASSRRLPGTSDHNEQFF